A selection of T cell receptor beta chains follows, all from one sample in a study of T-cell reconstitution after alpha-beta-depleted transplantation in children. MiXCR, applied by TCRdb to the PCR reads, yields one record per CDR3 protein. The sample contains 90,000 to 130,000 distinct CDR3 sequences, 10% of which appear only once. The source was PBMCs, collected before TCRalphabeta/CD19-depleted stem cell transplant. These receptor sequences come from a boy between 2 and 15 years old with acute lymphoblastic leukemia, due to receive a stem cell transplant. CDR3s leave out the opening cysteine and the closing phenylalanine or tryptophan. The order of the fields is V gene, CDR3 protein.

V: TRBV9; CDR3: ASSYGRTANYGYT
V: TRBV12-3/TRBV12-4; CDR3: ASSFNPGGNQPQH
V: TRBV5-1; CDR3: ASSLGELYEQY
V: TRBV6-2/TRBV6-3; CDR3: ASSPDRVADPYEQY
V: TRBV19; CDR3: ASSRWVGGNNEQF
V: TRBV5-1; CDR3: ASSLIGTGVHEQY
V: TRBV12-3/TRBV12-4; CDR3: ASRPGTGFGYT
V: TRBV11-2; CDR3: ASSLGQGRELF
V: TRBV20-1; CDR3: SARRQTSGKGDTQY
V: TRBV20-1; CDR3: SGPRARLRSYEQY
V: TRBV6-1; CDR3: ASSAGRANNEQF
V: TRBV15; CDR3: ATSTRPGDTQY
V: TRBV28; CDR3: ASSERSGTITDTQY
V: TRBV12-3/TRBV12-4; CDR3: ASSLAQFSGRPGLYEQY
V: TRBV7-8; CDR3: ASSPQWEGLGSPLH
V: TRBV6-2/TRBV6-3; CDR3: ASRPQGSRDEQY
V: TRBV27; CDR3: ASRPNRVSYNEQF
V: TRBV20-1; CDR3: SARDLFQQSTDTQY
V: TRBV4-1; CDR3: ASSQRSFTENEKLF
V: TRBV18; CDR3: ASSPRTGQGPETQY
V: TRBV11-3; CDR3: ASSLGAAGGPMETQY
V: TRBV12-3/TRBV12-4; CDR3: ASSLANRGLLVFYGYT
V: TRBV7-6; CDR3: ASSFKQGSGANVLT
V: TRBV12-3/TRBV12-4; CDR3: ASSLGGTSYEQY
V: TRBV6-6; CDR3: ASSEPGREGQF
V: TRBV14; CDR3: ASSQDPRNGYT
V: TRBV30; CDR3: AWSQREGWHNEQF
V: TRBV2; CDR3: ASRSGTVNTEAF
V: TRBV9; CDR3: ASSVDLGVNTEAF
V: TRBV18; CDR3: ASSPSQGQDTQY
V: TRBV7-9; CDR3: ASSWSESNNYGYT
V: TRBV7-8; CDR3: ASSLQPGTEQF
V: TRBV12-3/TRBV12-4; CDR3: ASKSQETQY
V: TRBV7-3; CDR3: ASSLMGLAGLTDTQY
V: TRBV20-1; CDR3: SAGFQGNPYEQY
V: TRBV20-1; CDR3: SARIEREGGNEQY
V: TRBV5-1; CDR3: ASSYTGGAGETQY
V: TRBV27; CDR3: ASSFDRLAGIEDTQY
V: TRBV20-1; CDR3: SASKQGGTEAF
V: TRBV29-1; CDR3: SCGTSGTGELF
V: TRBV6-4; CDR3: ASSDGTTDTQY
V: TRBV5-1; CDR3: ASSPGLAEYNEQF
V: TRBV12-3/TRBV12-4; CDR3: ASTLQGHYGYT
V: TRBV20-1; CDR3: SAETGALFYGYT
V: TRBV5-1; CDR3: ASSSNSRARGTEAF
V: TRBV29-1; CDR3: SVASGFGGTEAF
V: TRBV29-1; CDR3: SLDREGGAF
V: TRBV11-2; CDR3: ASSPRTGSYEQY
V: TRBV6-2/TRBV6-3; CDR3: ASSYARLAGVKLLYNEQF
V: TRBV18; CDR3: ASSPSTITEAF
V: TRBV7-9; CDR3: ASKNGNTIY
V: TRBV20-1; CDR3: SAPGLAGAYEQF
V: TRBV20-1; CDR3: SAATSSRLGYGYT
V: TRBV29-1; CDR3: SVMTGAGEKLF
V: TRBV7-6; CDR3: ASSLGTRADTQY
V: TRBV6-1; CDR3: ASSDRFGTYEQY
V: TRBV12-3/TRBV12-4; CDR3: ASSLKDLNTEAF